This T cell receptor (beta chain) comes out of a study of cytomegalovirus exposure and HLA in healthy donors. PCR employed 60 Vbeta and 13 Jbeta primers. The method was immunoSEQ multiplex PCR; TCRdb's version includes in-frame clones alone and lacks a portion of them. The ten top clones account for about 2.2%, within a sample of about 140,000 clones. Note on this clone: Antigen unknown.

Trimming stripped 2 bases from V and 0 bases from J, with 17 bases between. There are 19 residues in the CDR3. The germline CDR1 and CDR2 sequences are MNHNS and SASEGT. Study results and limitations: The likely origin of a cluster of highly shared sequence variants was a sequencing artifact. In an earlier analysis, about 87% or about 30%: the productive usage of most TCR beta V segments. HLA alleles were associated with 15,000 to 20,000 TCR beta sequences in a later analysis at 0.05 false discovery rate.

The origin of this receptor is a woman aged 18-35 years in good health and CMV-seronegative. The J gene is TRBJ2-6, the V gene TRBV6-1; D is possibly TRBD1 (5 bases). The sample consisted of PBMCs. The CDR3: CASSEQGQGSASGANVLTF. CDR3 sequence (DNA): TGTGCCAGCAGTGAACAGGGTCAAGGTTCGGCCTCTGGGGCCAACGTCCTGACTTTC.